The clone carrying this T cell receptor (beta chain) was counted only a few times. This sample is drawn from a study of blood T cells in healthy people across ages. The CDR3 sequence is 14 residues long. Trimming left V 5 bases short and J 0 bases short, with 11 bases between. Germline CDR1 SGHVS, CDR2 FNYEAQ. It was with a sample-barcoded 5' primer and a J-beta primer mix that a second PCR of about 7 to 12 cycles was run. TCRdb re-called the 5' RACE reads through MiXCR, storing one row per CDR3 protein. This table holds about 1.1 million distinct CDR3 sequences, 35% to 40% found once. V gene TRBV7-6 combines with J gene TRBJ2-7; perhaps TRBD2 as D (5 bases). The receptor was isolated from a man between 18 and 29 years old in good health. The source material was blood. Here the CDR3 reads CASSQEASSYEQYF. The CDR3 nucleotides are TGTGCCAGCAGCCAGGAGGCTAGCTCCTACGAGCAGTACTTC. The variable domain in full, completed from reference TRBV7-6 and TRBJ2-7, reads GAGVSQSPRYKVTKRGQDVALRCDPISGHVSLYWYRQALGQGPEFLTYFNYEAQQDKSGLPNDRFSAERPEGSISTLTIQRTEQRDSAMYRCASSQEASSYEQYFGPGTRLTVT.